This entry lists 26 T cell receptor beta chains sequenced from one sample in a study of shared clonotypes between healthy human individuals. Sequenced by immunoSEQ multiplex PCR; TCRdb stores in-frame clones only, minus some. The sample shows around 2.5 million clones, 80% to 95% of them seen only once. Sample: naive CD4+ T cells from PBMCs. Subset of the sample: CD45RA+ positively selected. The receptors were sampled from a man younger than 35 in good health. Some clones in this sample may be carry-over from other donors' samples.

The genes are TRBV27 and TRBJ1-3; 7 bases are shared with TRBD1. With 5 bases clipped from V and 4 bases from J, the junction kept 11 bases outside the gene matches. There are 16 residues in the CDR3. CDR1 and CDR2 from the germline V gene are MNHEY and SMNVEV (reference sequence). The CDR3 loop reads CASSPSGGRTGNTIYF. As DNA, the CDR3 is TGTGCCAGCAGTCCATCAGGGGGGCGTACGGGAAACACCATATATTTT.

This sequence joins TRBV15 and TRBJ1-4; unclear D gene. The V and J ends lost 0 bases and 2 bases respectively, with 13 bases between them. The CDR3 consists of 17 residues. Per the germline V gene, CDR1 is LNHNV and CDR2 is YYDKDF (reference sequence). CDR3 sequence: CATSRDRTGSTNEKLFF. The CDR3 coding sequence is TGTGCCACCAGCAGAGATAGAACGGGATCTACTAATGAAAAACTGTTTTTT.

The chain carries TRBV6-5 and TRBJ1-1; perhaps TRBD1 as D (5 bases). Trimming removed 6 bases from V and 5 bases from J, with 13 bases in between. The CDR3 has 13 amino acids. Germline values: CDR1 MNHEY, CDR2 SVGAGI. CDR3 DNA: TGTGCCAGCAGCGCAGGGAGGCGGACTGAAGCTTTCTTT. This sequence encodes CASSAGRRTEAFF.

The chain joins TRBV10-1 to TRBJ2-7, with 9 bases aligning to TRBD1. CDR1 WNHNN and CDR2 SYGVQD come from the germline V gene (reference sequence). The CDR3 has 16 residues. Germline trimming cut 0 bases from V and 6 bases from J; bases unmatched to any gene: 9. CDR3: CASSESFPDRGFEQYF. In DNA form, the CDR3 reads TGCGCCAGCAGTGAGTCTTTCCCGGACAGGGGTTTCGAGCAGTACTTC.

About this clone: Other DNA variants within this sample encode the same CDR3. The chain couples TRBV5-1 to TRBJ1-5, with D uncertain. The CDR3 covers 14 residues. With 0 bases removed from V and 2 bases from J, the gap between germline ends came to 6 bases. Germline V CDR1 and CDR2: SGHRS, YFSETQ. The chain's CDR3 is CASSLGAGNQPQHF. The DNA of the CDR3 is TGCGCCAGCAGCTTGGGGGCGGGCAATCAGCCCCAGCATTTT.

This sequence joins TRBV7-9 and TRBJ2-3, with 9 bases lining up with TRBD1. Per the germline V gene, CDR1 is SEHNR and CDR2 is FQNEAQ (reference sequence). Germline trimming cut 0 bases from V and 6 bases from J; bases unmatched to any gene: 7. The CDR3 runs 16 residues. The CDR3, as DNA: TGTGCCAGCAGCTTAGCCGGGACAGGGTATAGGGATACGCAGTATTTT. Translating gives CASSLAGTGYRDTQYF. Combining the CDR3 with reference TRBV7-9 and TRBJ2-3 gives the whole variable domain DTGVSQNPRHKITKRGQNVTFRCDPISEHNRLYWYRQTLGQGPEFLTYFQNEAQLEKSRLLSDRFSAERPKGSFSTLEIQRTEQGDSAMYLCASSLAGTGYRDTQYFGPGTRLTVL.

The rearrangement links TRBV5-1 to TRBJ1-5; 8 positions match TRBD1. V lost 4 bases, J lost 8 bases, and 17 bases stayed unmatched. Per the germline V gene, CDR1 is SGHRS and CDR2 is YFSETQ. The CDR3 runs to 17 residues. The CDR3 DNA reads as TGCGCCAGCAGCCTCGGACAGGGCCCGAGTCTAAGTGAGCCCCAGCATTTT. This sequence encodes CASSLGQGPSLSEPQHF.

This sequence joins TRBV4-2 and TRBJ2-1; D might be TRBD2 (6 bases). V shed 2 bases and J shed 4 bases, with 15 bases lying between them. The V gene's germline CDR1 is LGHNA and CDR2 YNFKEQ. The CDR3 covers 16 residues. The CDR3 DNA follows: TGTGCCAGCAGCCAAACTGGACTACGAGCGTACAATGAGCAGTTCTTC. Translation gives CASSQTGLRAYNEQFF.

V gene TRBV27 combines with J gene TRBJ2-5; 11 bases map to TRBD2. The V segment lost 7 bases and the J segment 3 bases; nucleotides outside the gene matches: 4. The CDR3 has 14 residues. In germline, CDR1 is MNHEY, CDR2 SMNVEV (reference sequence). CDR3 loop: CASNPTSGKETQYF. Here the CDR3 DNA reads TGTGCCAGCAATCCGACTAGCGGGAAAGAGACCCAGTACTTC.

The chain is built from TRBV5-1 and TRBJ2-1; tentative D call: TRBD2 (6 bases). CDR1 and CDR2 (germline): SGHRS, YFSETQ. The CDR3 contains 16 residues. Trimming took 2 bases from V and 2 from J, leaving 14 bases between them. Written as DNA, the CDR3 is TGCGCCAGCAGCTTAGACGGGAGAAGGACCTACAATGAGCAGTTCTTC. Its translation is CASSLDGRRTYNEQFF.

The chain links TRBV30 to TRBJ2-1; D is perhaps TRBD1 (6 bases). V was shortened by 4 bases and J by 1 base, with 14 bases between the two germline ends. Germline CDR1 is GTSNPN and CDR2 is SVGIG (reference sequence). The CDR3 loop spans 15 amino acids. CDR3 DNA sequence: TGTGCCTGGACCAGGGGTCCGGGGTCCTACAATGAGCAGTTCTTC. Its translation: CAWTRGPGSYNEQFF.

The chain joins TRBV7-9 to TRBJ2-1; D possibly corresponds to TRBD2 (6 bases). This CDR3 comprises 12 residues. Trimming took 2 bases from V and 15 from J, leaving 14 bases between them. Per the germline V gene, CDR1 is SEHNR and CDR2 is FQNEAQ (reference sequence). This CDR3 is CASSLNPGAPFF. The CDR3 DNA follows: TGTGCCAGCAGCTTAAACCCGGGAGCCCCGTTCTTC.

This chain uses TRBV30 with TRBJ1-6, with TRBD1 identical over 7 bases. The V gene's germline CDR1 is GTSNPN and CDR2 SVGIG (reference sequence). CDR3 length: 17 amino acids. V shed 0 bases and J 7 bases; nucleotides not matched to a gene: 12. Here the CDR3 reads CAWSVPYPGQRNSPLHF. The CDR3 coding sequence is TGTGCCTGGAGTGTACCTTACCCGGGACAGAGGAATTCACCCCTCCACTTT.

The chain carries TRBV28 and TRBJ1-1; a weak D match, TRBD1 (6 bases). Trimming cost V 5 bases and J 0 bases, with 13 bases left between them. CDR3 length equals 15 residues. The germline V gene encodes CDR1 MDHEN and CDR2 SYDVKM. The CDR3 spells CASSPSRGLNTEAFF. CDR3 DNA: TGTGCCAGCAGTCCTTCCAGGGGATTGAACACTGAAGCTTTCTTT. The full variable domain, with the rest looked up from reference TRBV28 and TRBJ1-1, is DVKVTQSSRYLVKRTGEKVFLECVQDMDHENMFWYRQDPGLGLRLIYFSYDVKMKEKGDIPEGYSVSREKKERFSLILESASTNQTSMYLCASSPSRGLNTEAFFGQGTRLTVV.

The V call is TRBV28, the J call TRBJ2-7; a possible D gene is TRBD2 (6 bases). Germline CDR1 reads MDHEN; CDR2 reads SYDVKM. V lost 4 bases to trimming and J lost 6 bases, with 16 bases between them. The CDR3 runs 14 residues. The CDR3 sequence: CASSYWTAGGEQYF. CDR3 DNA sequence: TGTGCCAGCAGTTACTGGACCGCCGGGGGCGAGCAGTACTTC. The whole variable domain, remainder taken from reference TRBV28 and TRBJ2-7, is DVKVTQSSRYLVKRTGEKVFLECVQDMDHENMFWYRQDPGLGLRLIYFSYDVKMKEKGDIPEGYSVSREKKERFSLILESASTNQTSMYLCASSYWTAGGEQYFGPGTRLTVT.

A word on this clone: At one boundary the junction diverges from the germline segment, which might be a read error. The gene calls are TRBV6-1 and TRBJ1-5, with TRBD1 matching over 7 bases. The CDR3 has 15 amino acids. Germline loops: CDR1 MNHNS, CDR2 SASEGT. CDR3 nucleotide sequence: TGTGCCAGCACTGAAATAGGGACAGTCAATCAGCCCCAGCATTTT. Its translation is CASTEIGTVNQPQHF.

The rearrangement joins TRBV6-1 to TRBJ1-5, with D hard to call. Germline-derived CDR1 and CDR2 are MNHNS and SASEGT. V lost 4 bases, J lost 2 bases, and 9 bases lay in between. The CDR3 is 14 residues long. In nucleotides, the CDR3 is TGTGCCAGCAGTGCCAGTCAGGGCAATCAGCCCCAGCATTTT. Amino acids: CASSASQGNQPQHF.

The chain recombines TRBV20-1 with TRBJ1-2, with D unresolved. V lost 3 bases and J lost 8, with 10 bases in between. The length of the CDR3 is 11 residues. Per germline, CDR1 DFQATT and CDR2 SNEGSKA (reference sequence). The CDR3 region has the DNA TGCAGTGCTAGGTATGGCGGGGGCTACACCTTC. Its translation: CSARYGGGYTF.

This sequence joins TRBV4-3 and TRBJ2-2, with D perhaps assigned TRBD1 or TRBD2 (5 bases each). Germline V lookup: CDR1 LGHNA, CDR2 YSLEER. The V end lost 0 bases, the J end lost 0 bases, and 8 bases lay between the germline ends. The CDR3 is 16 amino acids. Here the CDR3 DNA reads TGCGCCAGCAGCCAAGATCGGGGCACGAACACCGGGGAGCTGTTTTTT. Its translation is CASSQDRGTNTGELFF.

In this sample, this clone turned up a few times. The J gene is TRBJ1-1, the V gene TRBV5-1, with 9 bases aligning to TRBD1. This CDR3 contains 18 residues. In germline, CDR1 is SGHRS, CDR2 YFSETQ. V gave up 3 bases and J gave up 2 bases; unmatched junction bases: 14. This chain's CDR3 is CASSSGTGLGSSNTEAFF. The CDR3 region has the DNA TGCGCCAGCAGCTCCGGGACAGGGCTTGGTTCAAGCAACACTGAAGCTTTCTTT.

In DNA form, the CDR3 reads TGTGCCAGCAGCCCCGGACTAGCGGGAGGTGTGGAGACCCAGTACTTC. Translated, it gives CASSPGLAGGVETQYF. This chain links TRBV4-2 with TRBJ2-5; 14 nucleotides agree with TRBD2. V shed 4 bases and J 5 bases; nucleotides not matched to a gene: 6. The CDR3 length is 16 residues. Germline lookup yields CDR1 LGHNA and CDR2 YNFKEQ.

The chain carries TRBV5-1 and TRBJ2-3; a weak D match, TRBD2 (6 bases). Germline V gene sequence: CDR1 SGHRS, CDR2 YFSETQ. V was cut by 4 bases and J by 4 bases, with 19 bases left in between. CDR3 length: 16 residues. CDR3 sequence: CASSRAGSDRADTQYF. The CDR3 region has the DNA TGCGCCAGCAGCCGGGCGGGGAGCGATCGTGCAGATACGCAGTATTTT.

This chain uses TRBV18 with TRBJ1-4; D might be TRBD1 (5 bases). There are 14 residues in the CDR3. Germline CDR1 is KGHSH and CDR2 is LQKENI. Deletions cut 4 bases from V and 5 bases from J, with 11 bases between. The CDR3 is CASSQGLGNEKLFF. For the CDR3, the DNA is TGTGCCAGCTCACAGGGACTTGGGAATGAAAAACTGTTTTTT.

This clone has a single count. This chain joins TRBV7-9 and TRBJ2-2; no firm D call. Trimming shortened V by 2 bases and J by 5 bases, and 12 bases separated the two germline ends. This CDR3 has 15 amino acids. Germline CDR1 reads SEHNR; CDR2 reads FQNEAQ (reference sequence). Written as DNA, the CDR3 is TGTGCCAGCAGCTTATTAAATCGTGGGACCGGGGAGCTGTTTTTT. It yields the protein CASSLLNRGTGELFF.

The chain uses TRBV19 and TRBJ1-2, with 7 nucleotides matching TRBD1. CDR1 and CDR2 from the germline V gene are LNHDA and SQIVND (reference sequence). With 5 bases clipped from V and 1 base from J, the junction kept 10 bases outside the gene matches. The CDR3 totals 16 residues. CDR3 residues: CASSAKLGQINYGYTF. CDR3 in DNA: TGTGCCAGTAGTGCGAAATTGGGACAGATTAACTATGGCTACACCTTC.

V and J are TRBV19 and TRBJ1-2; D uncertain. The CDR3 extends over 10 amino acids. Per the germline V gene, CDR1 is LNHDA and CDR2 is SQIVND (reference sequence). Trimming shortened V by 5 bases and J by 14 bases, and 12 bases separated the two germline ends. The CDR3 nucleotides read TGTGCCAGTAGTCATCGGTCTATGACCTTC. Protein: CASSHRSMTF.